This TCR beta chain was documented in a study of Tregs in tolerant kidney transplant recipients (dated 2019 in TCRdb). Describing the broader study: The study used TCRbeta sequencing to identify donor-specific regulatory T cells before combined kidney and bone marrow transplantation, then tracked those cells after transplant. TCRbeta repertoire sequencing was used in a few healthy controls to compare several methods for expanding Tregs specific for an allogeneic donor.

This clone was detected only once. The clone's antigen remains unknown. It has no much larger one-base neighbor in the sample; base qualities were not kept. General conclusions and limits of the study: Expanding Tregs with activated donor B cells appeared to identify the most biologically relevant and donor-specific TCRbeta repertoire. Biological reproducibility was not directly addressed, though technical replication error appeared minimal. Because the study included only a small number of patients, the results must be confirmed in larger populations and under other immunosuppression protocols.

CDR1 and CDR2 are read off the germline V gene as MNHNS and SASEGT. V sheds 7 bases and J sheds 1 base, leaving 7 bases between their ends. The CDR3, from cysteine to phenylalanine, totals 13 residues. Of all the DNA, just the CDR3 is kept, 39 bases in frame from base 1. For TCRbeta CDR3 sequencing, genomic DNA was extracted from sorted cells using the QIAGEN DNeasy Blood and Tissue Kit. Through immunoSEQ, high-throughput TCRbeta CDR3 sequencing was done commercially, including PCR amplification with internal controls and bias correction. Per the authors' processing: A unique productive TCRbeta sequence was defined by the CDR3 nucleotide sequence when primers matched, and otherwise by the CDR3 amino acid sequence together with the Vbeta and Jbeta genes. To correct for sorting error, sequences found in more than one sorted population at a frequency ratio of 2:1 or less were discarded, and the remaining shared sequences were assigned to the population with the higher frequency. Sequences were defined as donor-reactive when expanded at least 5-fold in CFSE-low cells versus unstimulated cells and present at a frequency of at least 0.01% in CFSE-low cells. Repertoire divergence was quantified by Jensen-Shannon divergence calculated from the top 100 TCRbeta sequences ranked by frequency. For any sample with multiple sequencing runs, sorting error was corrected in each run separately before the runs were pooled. Not all clones reach the TCRdb copy of this immuneACCESS table, which keeps in-frame sequences only. Checked studies attribute under half of the gap to unresolved V genes and leave the rest unexplained. That table gives V, J and clone size, and the DNA gave D and trimming. This sample holds approximately 60,000 clones; over 70% were observed only once. The ten biggest clones cover more than 4.5% of the sample.

Unstimulated Tregs (CD4+CD25+CD127-), CD4+ non-Tregs (CD4+CD25-), CD4 and CD8 cells were FACS-sorted from thawed PBMCs. Healthy control blood was obtained either as purchased buffy coats or from healthy volunteers. Healthy control blood was separated into PBMCs by Ficoll density gradient and cryopreserved, and patient PBMCs were collected both before and after transplant. The sequence derives from a human donor in good health. This sequence uses TRBV6-1 and TRBJ2-2; too little of a D gene remains to name it. Sequenced sample: CD4+ T cells from blood. This receptor has the CDR3 CASIGQNTGELFF. The bases are TGTGCCAGCATTGGTCAGAACACCGGGGAGCTGTTTTTT.